Presented here are 8 T cell receptor beta chains from one specimen sequenced in a study of T cells after yellow fever vaccination. TCRdb processed the 5' RACE reads anew with MiXCR; each CDR3 protein has one entry. This table has some 600,000 distinct CDR3 sequences, roughly an eighth appearing once. The starting material was PBMCs, obtained on the day of the yellow fever booster vaccination. The receptors here all came from a young man who received the YFV17D yellow fever vaccine.

The V gene is TRBV5-1, the J gene TRBJ1-1; possible D gene TRBD1, 5 bases. The length of the CDR3 is 13 residues. CDR1 and CDR2 from the germline V gene are SGHRS and YFSETQ. V was cut by 4 bases and J by 7 bases, with 14 bases left in between. The CDR3 here is CASSLTGGDEAFF. The CDR3 DNA reads TGCGCCAGCAGCCTAACGGGGGGGGATGAAGCTTTCTTT.

The gene calls are TRBV27 and TRBJ2-4; 7 positions match TRBD1. The CDR3 has 17 amino acids. CDR1 is MNHEY and CDR2 is SMNVEV in the germline V gene (reference sequence). J gave up 1 base and V 6 bases, and 12 bases lay outside the gene matches. CDR3 sequence (DNA): TGTGCCAGCAGGCCTCGACAGGGAATCTATGCCAAAAACATTCAGTACTTC. Its translation is CASRPRQGIYAKNIQYF.

The chain couples TRBV5-6 to TRBJ2-7; D might be TRBD2 (6 bases). The CDR3 loop spans 13 amino acids. Deletions cut 3 bases from V and 7 bases from J, with 14 bases between. CDR1 is SGHDT, CDR2 YYEEEE, per germline. CDR3 protein: CASSWGVWGEQYF. The DNA of the CDR3 is TGTGCCAGCAGCTGGGGGGTGTGGGGGGAGCAGTACTTC.

This chain links TRBV5-1 with TRBJ2-1, with 13 bases lining up with TRBD2. CDR3 length: 19 residues. V shed 5 bases and J 0 bases; nucleotides not matched to a gene: 11. Germline V gene lookup returns CDR1 SGHRS and CDR2 YFSETQ. The CDR3 nucleotides are TGCGCCAGCAGTCGTACGGGACTAGCGGGATCTAGCTCCTACAATGAGCAGTTCTTC. Residues: CASSRTGLAGSSSYNEQFF.

This clonotype was detected ten times or more. The chain couples TRBV12-3 or TRBV12-4 to TRBJ2-2; D might be TRBD1 (6 bases). Trimming removed 6 bases from V and 3 bases from J, with 8 bases in between. The CDR3 consists of 13 residues. The CDR3 sequence is CASSYRDTGELFF. The CDR3, as DNA: TGTGCCAGCAGCTACAGGGACACCGGGGAGCTGTTTTTT.

The CDR3 bases are TGTGCCAGCAGTCCCCCCTACGACAGGGGGCTCACCTACGAGCAGTACTTC. Translated: CASSPPYDRGLTYEQYF. V and J are TRBV12-3 or TRBV12-4 and TRBJ2-7; 10 nucleotides line up with TRBD1. J was trimmed by 2 bases and V by 5 bases; bases with no gene match: 12. The CDR3 has 17 amino acids.

V and J are TRBV4-2 and TRBJ1-2; D gene uncertain. V was cut by 2 bases and J by 8 bases, with 12 bases left in between. Germline V gene sequence: CDR1 LGHNA, CDR2 YNFKEQ. The CDR3 extends over 13 amino acids. This CDR3 is CASSQPPEYGYTF. In nucleotides, the CDR3 is TGTGCCAGCAGCCAACCCCCTGAGTACGGCTACACCTTC.

This clonotype showed up many times. The V and J genes are TRBV5-1 and TRBJ2-4; possibly TRBD2 for D (6 bases). The CDR3 covers 16 residues. Trimming pared 0 bases from V and 3 bases from J, leaving 13 bases between. Germline CDR1 SGHRS, CDR2 YFSETQ. CDR3 region: CASSLAGGDGKNIQYF. CDR3 DNA: TGCGCCAGCAGCTTGGCCGGGGGAGATGGCAAAAACATTCAGTACTTC.